Listed here are 30 T cell receptor beta chains from one sample, sequenced in a study of spatial heterogeneity in lung cancer. Each CDR3 protein gets one entry after TCRdb re-called the 5' RACE reads with MiXCR. Of around 4,000 distinct CDR3 sequences detected, over 20% appear once; the ten largest clones hold 23%. Time point meaning: sample taken at primary tumor resection. Frozen PBMC, nontumor lung or tumor provided whole RNA, which was sequenced unsorted. This specimen was normal lung tissue next to the tumor, taken at surgery. The receptors originated from a female donor with early-stage non-small cell lung cancer.

This chain uses TRBV7-8 with TRBJ1-2; D unclear. Germline V gene data show CDR1 as SGHVS and CDR2 as FQNEAQ. The CDR3 is 15 amino acids. Deletions cut 5 bases from V and 6 bases from J, with 19 bases between. Here the CDR3 DNA reads TGTGCCAGCAGCCCCCGCAGCAGGAACATACATGGCTACACCTTC. Protein sequence: CASSPRSRNIHGYTF. The full variable domain, in which reference TRBV7-8 and TRBJ1-2 provide the parts outside the CDR3, is GAGVSQSPRYKVAKRGQDVALRCDPISGHVSLFWYQQALGQGPEFLTYFQNEAQLDKSGLPSDRFFAERPEGSVSTLKIQRTQQEDSAVYLCASSPRSRNIHGYTFGSGTRLTVV.

This clonotype is labeled as medium-sized. V is TRBV6-6 and J is TRBJ2-2; D may be TRBD1 (5 bases). Germline V gene data show CDR1 as MNHNY and CDR2 as SVGAGI (reference sequence). The CDR3 totals 12 residues. Trimming removed 8 bases from V and 6 bases from J, with 10 bases in between. The CDR3 sequence: CASLPGPGELFF. CDR3 DNA sequence: TGTGCCAGCCTCCCAGGGCCCGGGGAGCTGTTTTTT.

The chain combines TRBV4-2 with TRBJ1-5; 9 nucleotides match TRBD1. The CDR3 has 14 amino acids. The ends lost 4 bases at V and 8 bases at J; junction bases unmatched: 6. The germline gives CDR1 LGHNA, CDR2 YNFKEQ. DNA of the CDR3: TGTGCCAGCAGCCCCCTCACAGGGGGCGAGCCCCAGCATTTT. This translates into CASSPLTGGEPQHF.

By share of the sample, this clonotype is medium-sized. The chain couples TRBV7-2 to TRBJ1-2; 8 bases are shared with TRBD1. J gave up 4 bases and V 1 base, and 5 bases lay outside the gene matches. The germline CDR1 and CDR2 sequences are SGHTA and FQGNSA. The CDR3 loop spans 15 amino acids. The CDR3 DNA reads as TGTGCCAGCAGCTTAGGGACAGGGTTCGGCTATGGCTACACCTTC. Encoded protein: CASSLGTGFGYGYTF.

This clonotype counts as medium-sized. The V call is TRBV7-7, the J call TRBJ2-2; a weak D match, TRBD2 (6 bases). Germline loops: CDR1 SSHAT, CDR2 FNYEAQ (reference sequence). Trimming stripped 5 bases from V and 5 bases from J, with 12 bases between. The CDR3 is made up of 14 amino acids. The DNA for the CDR3 is TGTGCCAGCAGCAGGGAGGAGGGAACCGGGGAGCTGTTTTTT. This gives the protein CASSREEGTGELFF.

V and J are TRBV5-1 and TRBJ2-1; TRBD1 aligns across 7 bases. V was clipped by 0 bases and J by 4 bases; unmatched bases: 1. The germline CDR1 and CDR2 sequences are SGHRS and YFSETQ. The CDR3 loop spans 14 amino acids. The CDR3 here is CASSLGDRYNEQFF. In nucleotides, the CDR3 is TGCGCCAGCAGCTTGGGGGACAGATACAATGAGCAGTTCTTC.

The chain recombines TRBV7-2 with TRBJ2-1; D possibly matches TRBD1 or TRBD2 (6 bases each). The CDR3 runs 14 residues. The V gene lost 1 base and the J gene lost 3 bases, with 7 bases spanning the gap. Germline-derived CDR1 and CDR2 are SGHTA and FQGNSA. The CDR3 DNA sequence: TGTGCCAGCAGCTTAGAGGGGGGCTACAATGAGCAGTTCTTC. This sequence encodes CASSLEGGYNEQFF.

By proportion, this clonotype is medium-sized. The rearrangement uses TRBV7-2 and TRBJ1-5, with D hard to call. The CDR3 contains 13 residues. With 1 base removed from V and 0 bases from J, the gap between germline ends came to 1 base. Germline V gene sequence: CDR1 SGHTA, CDR2 FQGNSA. The chain's CDR3 is CASSLDSNQPQHF. Written as DNA, the CDR3 is TGTGCCAGCAGCTTAGATAGCAATCAGCCCCAGCATTTT.

This clonotype rates as medium-sized. The rearrangement uses TRBV4-2 and TRBJ1-2; no firm D call. This CDR3 contains 17 residues. The V and J ends lost 1 base and 2 bases respectively, with 17 bases between them. Germline V lookup: CDR1 LGHNA, CDR2 YNFKEQ. The CDR3, as DNA: TGTGCCAGCAGCCAAGGGCGCATCCAACCCTCGAACTATGGCTACACCTTC. Translating it yields CASSQGRIQPSNYGYTF.

In this sample, this clonotype turned up a few times. The V and J genes are TRBV27 and TRBJ2-3, with TRBD2 as a possible D gene (5 bases). This CDR3 has 15 residues. Germline loops: CDR1 MNHEY, CDR2 SMNVEV (reference sequence). V lost 6 bases, J lost 0 bases, and 13 bases lay in between. CDR3 coding DNA: TGTGCCAGCAGGGCTAGCTTGTCTAGCACAGATACGCAGTATTTT. Its protein product is CASRASLSSTDTQYF.

This clonotype was seen repeatedly, ten times or more. The chain combines TRBV15 with TRBJ2-1, with a possible D match to TRBD1 (5 bases). This CDR3 contains 12 residues. Trimming removed 3 bases at V and 8 bases at J, with 8 bases between. Germline CDR1 reads LNHNV; CDR2 reads YYDKDF (reference sequence). CDR3 nucleotides: TGTGCCACCAGCAGTAGGGGCGATGAGCAGTTCTTC. This gives the protein CATSSRGDEQFF. Full variable domain (rest looked up from reference TRBV15 and TRBJ2-1): DAMVIQNPRYQVTQFGKPVTLSCSQTLNHNVMYWYQQKSSQAPKLLFHYYDKDFNNEADTPDNFQSRRPNTSFCFLDIRSPGLGDTAMYLCATSSRGDEQFFGPGTRLTVL.

Relative to its sample, this clonotype is medium-sized. J is TRBJ2-7 and V is TRBV29-1; D not certain. The CDR3 contains 13 residues. The germline V and J ends were trimmed by 3 bases and 4 bases, with 13 bases remaining between them. Germline values: CDR1 SQVTM, CDR2 ANQGSEA. The DNA of the CDR3 is TGCAGCGTTGAGGGTGTCAACCCTTACGAGCAGTACTTC. Translation gives CSVEGVNPYEQYF.

This clonotype is labeled as medium-sized. This rearrangement joins TRBV6-5 to TRBJ2-1; no reliable D call. The CDR3 is made up of 16 amino acids. V lost 0 bases and J lost 5, with 14 bases in between. Germline CDR1 and CDR2: MNHEY and SVGAGI. CDR3 residues: CASSYSGRKRNNEQFF. The CDR3 region has the DNA TGTGCCAGCAGTTACTCCGGACGGAAGCGCAACAATGAGCAGTTCTTC.

This clonotype was picked up many times. The gene calls are TRBV6-5 and TRBJ2-3, with TRBD2 matching 9 bases. The V segment lost 4 bases and the J segment 1 base; nucleotides outside the gene matches: 3. The CDR3 is made up of 15 amino acids. In germline, CDR1 is MNHEY, CDR2 SVGAGI. The CDR3 sequence is CASSSSGARTDTQYF. For the CDR3, the DNA is TGTGCCAGCAGTTCTAGCGGGGCCCGCACAGATACGCAGTATTTT.

This clonotype ranks as medium-sized (0.01 to 0.1%). The V call is TRBV6-6, the J call TRBJ1-1, with a tentative D call TRBD1 (6 bases). The CDR3 length is 12 residues. Trimming took off 4 bases at V and 7 bases at J, with 10 bases between the two ends. Germline V gives CDR1 MNHNY, CDR2 SVGAGI (reference sequence). The CDR3 region has the DNA TGTGCCAGCAGTTTGGGGGCAGGTGAAGCTTTCTTT. This encodes CASSLGAGEAFF.

This clonotype rates as medium-sized. The chain employs TRBV12-3 or TRBV12-4 and TRBJ2-1; D tentatively reads TRBD1 or TRBD2 (5 bases each). The CDR3 runs to 15 residues. V was pared by 4 bases and J by 7 bases, with 17 bases between. The CDR3 DNA is TGTGCCAGCAGTTCCCTGGGTGGGGGAAAGAATGAGCAGTTCTTC. Translated, it gives CASSSLGGGKNEQFF.

The chain has TRBV21-1 and TRBJ1-6; TRBD1 was called by the table and not checked on the DNA. TRBV21-1 is listed as a pseudogene. There are 17 residues in the CDR3. The CDR3 region is CASRRRITGAIDSPLHF. For the CDR3, the DNA is TGTGCCAGCAGAAGGCGAATCACCGGGGCGATAGATTCACCCCTCCACTTT.

This clonotype was counted ten times or more. CDR3 amino acids: CASSPRSYNEQFF. CDR3 nucleotides: TGTGCCAGCAGTCCGCGTTCCTACAATGAGCAGTTCTTC. The chain recombines TRBV12-3 or TRBV12-4 with TRBJ2-1; D gene uncertain. V was trimmed by 5 bases and J by 1 base, leaving 6 bases between them. CDR3 size: 13 residues.

Comment on this clonotype: One end of the junction fails to match germline, which may point to a read error. The chain links TRBV3-1 to TRBJ2-1; possibly TRBD1 for D (6 bases). CDR3 length equals 16 residues. In germline, CDR1 is LGHDT, CDR2 YNNKEL (reference sequence). The CDR3 nucleotides read TGTGCCAGCAGCCAAGATGTTGTCAGGGGCTACCATGAGCAGTTCTTC. Translating gives CASSQDVVRGYHEQFF.

By proportion, this clonotype is medium-sized (0.01 to 0.1%). This sequence joins TRBV18 and TRBJ1-1; the match to TRBD1 covers 8 bases. CDR1 is KGHSH, CDR2 LQKENI, per germline. Trimming took 6 bases from V and 4 from J; bases not matched to a gene: 7. This CDR3 has 14 amino acids. CDR3 nucleotides: TGTGCCAGCTCCCCAGGGGGCTGGGGCACTGAAGCTTTCTTT. It yields the protein CASSPGGWGTEAFF.

By share, this clonotype counts as medium-sized (0.01 to 0.1%). The V gene is TRBV29-1, the J gene TRBJ2-3; 8 positions agree with TRBD2. Germline V CDR1 and CDR2: SQVTM, ANQGSEA. Trimming cost V 7 bases and J 4 bases; bases outside gene matches: 10. The CDR3 covers 14 residues. The CDR3 sequence is CSAQGSGVADTQYF. Here the CDR3 DNA reads TGCAGCGCCCAGGGTAGCGGGGTAGCAGATACGCAGTATTTT.

This clonotype is medium-sized by share. The V call is TRBV20-1, the J call TRBJ2-7; tentative D call: TRBD1 (7 bases). The CDR3 is 15 amino acids. Germline loops: CDR1 DFQATT, CDR2 SNEGSKA (reference sequence). V was shortened by 1 base and J by 0 bases, with 13 bases between the two germline ends. DNA of the CDR3: TGCAGTGCTAGAGGACCGGGGGACAGCTCCTACGAGCAGTACTTC. It codes for CSARGPGDSSYEQYF.

By its share, this clonotype is medium-sized. This rearrangement joins TRBV6-2 or TRBV6-3 to TRBJ2-5; 9 bases align to TRBD2. V was pared by 6 bases and J by 5 bases, with 13 bases of the junction left unmatched. From germline, CDR1 is MNHEY and CDR2 SVGEGT. The CDR3 is 16 residues long. The chain's CDR3 is CASSPRGRGGRETQYF. CDR3 nucleotides: TGTGCCAGCAGCCCCCGCGGGCGGGGGGGCCGGGAGACCCAGTACTTC.

CDR3 nucleotide sequence: TGTGCCAGCAGAATGAGGACAGGGGACAACGAGCAGTACTTC. Protein: CASRMRTGDNEQYF. The chain couples TRBV3-1 to TRBJ2-7; 9 bases are a match to TRBD1. Germline V CDR1 and CDR2: LGHDT, YNNKEL (reference sequence). This CDR3 spans 14 amino acids. The V segment lost 6 bases and the J segment 5 bases; nucleotides outside the gene matches: 8.

This chain connects TRBV4-2 to TRBJ2-3; D gene unclear. The CDR3 runs to 13 residues. Trimming left V 4 bases short and J 1 base short, with 6 bases between. Per germline, CDR1 LGHNA and CDR2 YNFKEQ. The CDR3 nucleotides are TGTGCCAGCAGCCGAGACGGCACAGATACGCAGTATTTT. This encodes CASSRDGTDTQYF.

A single count supports this clonotype. The rearrangement joins TRBV12-3 or TRBV12-4 to TRBJ2-5; D is possibly TRBD1 or TRBD2 (5 bases each). The CDR3 is 16 residues long. V lost 4 bases and J lost 5, with 20 bases in between. Here the CDR3 reads CASSWGYPGSTETQYF. The DNA of the CDR3 is TGTGCCAGCAGTTGGGGGTACCCAGGGTCGACGGAGACCCAGTACTTC.

This clonotype has a count of ten or more. The rearrangement links TRBV20-1 to TRBJ1-1; D is uncertain. The germline gives CDR1 DFQATT, CDR2 SNEGSKA (reference sequence). V lost 3 bases and J lost 0, with 8 bases in between. The CDR3 loop spans 13 amino acids. The CDR3 protein is CSASGHMNTEAFF. The CDR3 DNA reads TGCAGTGCTAGTGGTCACATGAACACTGAAGCTTTCTTT.

By share, this clonotype counts as medium-sized. The chain recombines TRBV20-1 with TRBJ2-2, with TRBD2 matching 16 bases. Germline CDR1 and CDR2: DFQATT and SNEGSKA (reference sequence). The J segment lost 7 bases and the V segment lost 0 bases, leaving 5 bases of the junction unmatched. This CDR3 has 17 amino acids. Here the CDR3 DNA reads TGCAGTGCTAGAGATGGGACTAGCGGGAGGGCGGACGGGGAGCTGTTTTTT. This encodes CSARDGTSGRADGELFF.

This clonotype is deemed medium-sized (0.01 to 0.1%). V gene TRBV3-2 combines with J gene TRBJ1-4; TRBD1, as called in the table, went unchecked against the DNA. TRBV3-2 is flagged as a pseudogene. The CDR3 consists of 17 residues. CDR3 sequence reads: CASSQESRDALNEKLFF. The DNA of the CDR3 is TGTGCCAGCAGCCAAGAATCCCGGGACGCTTTGAATGAAAAACTGTTTTTT.

This chain uses TRBV7-2 with TRBJ2-1, with TRBD2 matching over 7 bases. Germline V gene sequence: CDR1 SGHTA, CDR2 FQGNSA. J lost 4 bases, V lost 1 base, and 7 bases had no gene match. CDR3 length: 16 amino acids. The CDR3, as DNA: TGTGCCAGCAGCTTAGAGAGCCCTAGCGGTTACAATGAGCAGTTCTTC. It yields the protein CASSLESPSGYNEQFF.